This T cell receptor beta chain was obtained from a study of CD4 T cells in relation to SARS-CoV-2 and coronaviruses. Study observations and caveats: No donor gave both pre-pandemic and post-infection samples. This crossreactivity analysis covered spike protein alone, no other viral proteins.

Sequencing used immunoSEQ multiplex PCR; TCRdb keeps in-frame clones, though not all of them. The data show 35,000 or so clones, about four fifths seen once. 90,000 to 100,000 naive or memory CD4+ cells were cultured with CEF peptides for approximately eleven days. The CDR3 has 15 residues. The germline gives CDR1 SGHNT, CDR2 YYREEE (reference sequence). The J segment lost 9 bases and the V segment lost 1 base, leaving 10 bases of the junction unmatched. The sample holds one count of this clone. The antigen remains undetermined. The chain uses TRBV5-4 and TRBJ2-1; TRBD2 matches at 7 bases. Specimen: naive CD4+ T cells from PBMCs, cultured in vitro. Described subset: naive CD4+ T cells isolated by negative enrichment. The origin of this receptor is an adult with COVID-19. The CDR3 bases are TGTGCCAGCAGCTTGTCGGCGGGAGAGGCTTTTGAGCAGTTCTTC. Translation gives CASSLSAGEAFEQFF.